Following are 30 T cell receptor beta chains from one sample sequenced in a study of cytomegalovirus exposure and HLA in healthy donors (dated by TCRdb to 2017 to 2019). The library was built by means of the immunoSEQ multiplex PCR assay. For the multiplex PCR, a mixture combining 60 forward primers for TCR Vbeta segments and 13 reverse primers for TCR Jbeta segments was used. Here the immuneACCESS table is served through TCRdb, limited to in-frame sequences with V and J called. Missing clones are a known gap in these copies; in checked studies unresolved V genes cover under half, and the rest lacks a known reason. The sample yields roughly 110,000 clones; around 76% were counted once. The ten largest clones take up around 2.1% of the sample. Sequences were obtained from PBMCs. The receptor set was obtained from a man aged 18 to 35 in good health and CMV-seronegative.

The gene calls are TRBV25-1 and TRBJ2-7; no firm D call. CDR3 length: 12 amino acids. V was pared by 4 bases and J by 5 bases, with 9 bases between. Per germline, CDR1 MGHDK and CDR2 SYGVNS. DNA for the CDR3: TGTGCCAGCAGTGTGGCCCCCCACGAGCAGTACTTC. Protein sequence: CASSVAPHEQYF.

The V and J genes are TRBV29-1 and TRBJ1-4; D perhaps matches TRBD1 (5 bases). CDR1 and CDR2 from the germline V gene are SQVTM and ANQGSEA. The V gene lost 1 base and the J gene lost 8 bases, with 14 bases spanning the gap. This CDR3 has 14 residues. CDR3: CSVEGLSGGEKLFF. For the CDR3, the DNA is TGCAGCGTTGAAGGGTTAAGCGGGGGAGAAAAACTGTTTTTT.

Regarding this clone: Because the CDR3's place on the DNA is in doubt, the DNA is left out and the CDR3 is given as listed by TCRdb. This rearrangement joins TRBV5-1 to TRBJ1-2; the table's D gene call, TRBD1, was not cross checked with the DNA. Both ends counted, the CDR3 spans 16 residues. Germline loops: CDR1 SGHRS, CDR2 YFSETQ. CDR3 in amino acids: CASSFGQGISSHGYPF.

This clone came up once. V usage is TRBV27 and J usage is TRBJ1-1; TRBD1 matches 9 bases. The CDR3 consists of 12 residues. Germline V gene data show CDR1 as MNHEY and CDR2 as SMNVEV (reference sequence). The junction had 1 base not matched to a gene; V was cut back by 6 bases and J by 5 bases. The CDR3 protein is CASRTGGTEAFF. The CDR3 DNA reads TGTGCCAGCAGGACAGGGGGAACTGAAGCTTTCTTT.

The rearrangement uses TRBV2 and TRBJ2-5; TRBD2 is a possible D gene (6 bases). V was cut by 3 bases and J by 5 bases, with 16 bases left in between. CDR1 SNHLY and CDR2 FYNNEI come from the germline V gene. The CDR3 runs to 15 residues. The CDR3 loop reads CASSDGLGAGETQYF. In DNA, the CDR3 is TGTGCCAGCAGTGACGGGTTAGGGGCGGGGGAGACCCAGTACTTC. The variable domain in full, with the rest retrieved from reference TRBV2 and TRBJ2-5, is EPEVTQTPSHQVTQMGQEVILRCVPISNHLYFYWYRQILGQKVEFLVSFYNNEISEKSEIFDDQFSVERPDGSNFTLKIRSTKLEDSAMYFCASSDGLGAGETQYFGPGTRLLVL.

V usage is TRBV27 and J usage is TRBJ1-2, with a tentative D call TRBD1 (5 bases). CDR1 MNHEY and CDR2 SMNVEV come from the germline V gene (reference sequence). V dropped 6 bases and J dropped 3 bases, with 8 bases sitting between them. The CDR3 extends over 12 amino acids. The DNA of the CDR3 is TGTGCCAGCAGGGGGCTTGACTATGGCTACACCTTC. Translating it yields CASRGLDYGYTF.

The chain combines TRBV7-2 with TRBJ2-2, with a weak D call TRBD1 (6 bases). Germline CDR1 reads SGHTA; CDR2 reads FQGNSA. V was pared by 2 bases and J by 5 bases, with 12 bases between. There are 15 residues in the CDR3. CDR3 bases: TGTGCCAGCAGCTTAAGGGCAAGGGGGACCGGGGAGCTGTTTTTT. It translates to CASSLRARGTGELFF.

The V and J genes are TRBV11-2 and TRBJ2-1, with TRBD2 as a possible D gene (7 bases). Trimming left V 5 bases short and J 1 base short, with 15 bases between. This CDR3 has 16 residues. Germline V lookup: CDR1 SGHAT, CDR2 FQNNGV. CDR3 in DNA: TGTGCCAGCAGCCGAGGGGGGGCGCGGTCCTACAATGAGCAGTTCTTC. As protein: CASSRGGARSYNEQFF.

This clone was observed a few times. The chain is built from TRBV18 and TRBJ2-5; 7 bases align to TRBD1. The CDR3 runs 18 residues. The ends lost 1 base at V and 7 bases at J; junction bases unmatched: 18. Germline V gives CDR1 KGHSH, CDR2 LQKENI. CDR3: CASSPRTGGEGALATQYF. CDR3 bases: TGTGCCAGCTCACCACGCACCGGAGGTGAGGGGGCTCTGGCGACCCAGTACTTC.

This clone was detected a few times. This chain connects TRBV5-1 to TRBJ1-1; D might be TRBD1 (6 bases). The ends were cut back, 0 bases at V and 6 bases at J, with 12 bases in the middle. Germline V gene sequence: CDR1 SGHRS, CDR2 YFSETQ. The length of the CDR3 is 14 residues. CDR3 nucleotides: TGCGCCAGCAGCTTGGAACAGGGTTTGGCTGAAGCTTTCTTT. Its translation: CASSLEQGLAEAFF.

This sequence joins TRBV7-3 and TRBJ1-6; D is unclear. CDR1 SGHTA and CDR2 FQGTGA come from the germline V gene. Trimming left V 2 bases short and J 8 bases short, with 7 bases between. CDR3 length: 13 residues. CDR3 DNA sequence: TGTGCCAGCAGCTTAGGCGGGGATTCACCCCTCCACTTT. Translation gives CASSLGGDSPLHF.

This chain uses TRBV7-2 with TRBJ1-1, with 8 bases aligning to TRBD1. The germline V gene has CDR1 SGHTA and CDR2 FQGNSA. Losses at the gene ends were 2 bases for V and 5 bases for J; bases not matched to a gene: 4. The CDR3 spans 14 residues. CDR3 sequence (DNA): TGTGCCAGCAGCTTAAAAACAGGGGGAACTGAAGCTTTCTTT. This gives the protein CASSLKTGGTEAFF.

This clone is a singleton in its sample. This chain links TRBV15 with TRBJ2-6; D is unclear. Germline lookup yields CDR1 LNHNV and CDR2 YYDKDF (reference sequence). CDR3 size: 17 residues. Trimming stripped 1 base from V and 0 bases from J, with 10 bases between. CDR3 sequence (DNA): TGTGCCACCAGCAGAGTGGCAGAAATCTCTGGGGCCAACGTCCTGACTTTC. Protein: CATSRVAEISGANVLTF.

CDR3 region: CSVGHPVTEAFF. In DNA, the CDR3 is TGCAGCGTGGGACATCCCGTGACTGAAGCTTTCTTT. V gene TRBV29-1 combines with J gene TRBJ1-1; tentative D call: TRBD1 (6 bases). Germline-derived CDR1 and CDR2 are SQVTM and ANQGSEA. This CDR3 contains 12 residues. Trimming took 6 bases from V and 5 from J, leaving 13 bases between them.

The rearrangement links TRBV7-9 to TRBJ2-5; D might be TRBD2 (5 bases). The CDR3 sequence is 14 residues long. From germline, CDR1 is SEHNR and CDR2 FQNEAQ (reference sequence). Trimming cost V 2 bases and J 9 bases, with 16 bases left between them. The CDR3 protein is CASSLLGILEAQYF. The CDR3 DNA sequence: TGTGCCAGCAGCTTACTCGGAATATTGGAGGCCCAGTACTTC.

The CDR3 is CASRGGDYGYTF. CDR3 bases: TGCGCCAGCAGGGGGGGAGACTATGGCTACACCTTC. The chain recombines TRBV5-1 with TRBJ1-2, with D maybe TRBD1 (5 bases). With 5 bases removed from V and 3 bases from J, the gap between germline ends came to 8 bases. Germline V gene sequence: CDR1 SGHRS, CDR2 YFSETQ. This CDR3 has 12 amino acids. The full variable domain, with the rest looked up from reference TRBV5-1 and TRBJ1-2, is KAGVTQTPRYLIKTRGQQVTLSCSPISGHRSVSWYQQTPGQGLQFLFEYFSETQRNKGNFPGRFSGRQFSNSRSEMNVSTLELGDSALYLCASRGGDYGYTFGSGTRLTVV.

V gene TRBV5-5 combines with J gene TRBJ2-2; a weak D match, TRBD1 (6 bases). From germline, CDR1 is SGHKS and CDR2 YYEKEE (reference sequence). Deletions cut 4 bases from V and 2 bases from J, with 12 bases between. This CDR3 is built from 15 residues. DNA for the CDR3: TGTGCCAGCAGCCCCTCAGGGGTTAACACCGGGGAGCTGTTTTTT. It codes for CASSPSGVNTGELFF. The full variable domain, in which reference TRBV5-5 and TRBJ2-2 provide the parts outside the CDR3, is DAGVTQSPTHLIKTRGQQVTLRCSPISGHKSVSWYQQVLGQGPQFIFQYYEKEERGRGNFPDRFSARQFPNYSSELNVNALLLGDSALYLCASSPSGVNTGELFFGEGSRLTVL.

The CDR3 DNA follows: TGTGCCAGCCGCGGGGTAGGAGAGCAGTTCTTC. It is translated as CASRGVGEQFF. The rearrangement links TRBV2 to TRBJ2-1; D is possibly TRBD2 (6 bases). CDR1 and CDR2 (germline): SNHLY, FYNNEI. Trimming took off 8 bases at V and 10 bases at J, with 12 bases between the two ends. The CDR3 consists of 11 residues.

Here the CDR3 DNA reads TGTGCCAGCAGCTTAGGGGGAAGGGGCAATGAGCAGTTCTTC. This gives the protein CASSLGGRGNEQFF. The chain couples TRBV7-9 to TRBJ2-1, with D possibly TRBD1 on 5 matching bases. The germline V gene encodes CDR1 SEHNR and CDR2 FQNEAQ (reference sequence). V lost 1 base and J 6 bases, leaving 10 bases between the germline ends. The CDR3 length is 14 residues.

The chain has TRBV21-1 and TRBJ1-5; the table's D gene call, TRBD1, was not cross checked with the DNA. TRBV21-1 is assigned pseudogene status. CDR3 length equals 16 residues. CDR3 nucleotides: TGTGCCAGCAGCAATAAAGGGGGTCGCAGCAATCAGCCCCAGCATTTT. Protein product: CASSNKGGRSNQPQHF.

This clone was counted a few times. CDR3 bases: TGCGCCAGCAGAGCGGCCATCTTGAACACTGAAGCTTTCTTT. It is translated as CASRAAILNTEAFF. This rearrangement joins TRBV5-1 to TRBJ1-1; D is uncertain. The CDR3 is 14 residues long. V shed 5 bases and J shed 0 bases, with 11 bases lying between them. Germline V gives CDR1 SGHRS, CDR2 YFSETQ. Filled out from reference TRBV5-1 and TRBJ1-1, the complete variable domain reads KAGVTQTPRYLIKTRGQQVTLSCSPISGHRSVSWYQQTPGQGLQFLFEYFSETQRNKGNFPGRFSGRQFSNSRSEMNVSTLELGDSALYLCASRAAILNTEAFFGQGTRLTVV.

The rearrangement joins TRBV7-2 to TRBJ2-2; no definite D call. Trimming removed 6 bases from V and 5 bases from J, with 13 bases in between. Germline V CDR1 and CDR2: SGHTA, FQGNSA. This CDR3 contains 14 residues. In nucleotides, the CDR3 is TGTGCCAGCAGAATCGTCGACACGACCGGGGAGCTGTTTTTT. This sequence encodes CASRIVDTTGELFF. Together with reference TRBV7-2 and TRBJ2-2, the CDR3 gives the full variable domain: GAGVSQSPSNKVTEKGKDVELRCDPISGHTALYWYRQSLGQGLEFLIYFQGNSAPDKSGLPSDRFSAERTGGSVSTLTIQRTQQEDSAVYLCASRIVDTTGELFFGEGSRLTVL.

This rearrangement joins TRBV14 to TRBJ1-6, with 12 bases lining up with TRBD1. With V trimmed by 4 bases and J by 0 bases, 4 bases remained unmatched. The germline CDR1 and CDR2 sequences are SGHDN and FVKESK. The CDR3 contains 18 residues. The CDR3 nucleotides are TGTGCCAGCAGCCTGGGGACAGGGGGCGTCTCCTATAATTCACCCCTCCACTTT. Translated, it gives CASSLGTGGVSYNSPLHF.

The genes are TRBV5-4 and TRBJ2-4, with D possibly being TRBD1 (6 bases). The CDR3 has 14 amino acids. Between the trimmed V and J ends, which lost 4 bases and 10 bases, there was a span of 18 bases. The germline CDR1 and CDR2 sequences are SGHNT and YYREEE (reference sequence). In DNA, the CDR3 is TGTGCCAGCAGCCCGGACGGACAGTCGGGAATTCAGTACTTC. It codes for CASSPDGQSGIQYF.

V and J are TRBV15 and TRBJ2-5, with 12 positions matching TRBD1. The length of the CDR3 is 16 residues. With 5 bases clipped from V and 4 bases from J, the junction kept 8 bases outside the gene matches. The germline gives CDR1 LNHNV, CDR2 YYDKDF (reference sequence). The CDR3 sequence is CATSPTGTGGRETQYF. DNA of the CDR3: TGTGCCACCAGCCCCACCGGGACAGGGGGCAGAGAGACCCAGTACTTC.

The chain is built from TRBV5-1 and TRBJ2-3; 7 positions agree with TRBD2. V lost 3 bases and J lost 2; bases outside the gene matches: 9. The CDR3 extends over 16 amino acids. Per germline, CDR1 SGHRS and CDR2 YFSETQ. CDR3 bases: TGCGCCAGCAGCTGGGACCCCGGGAGGACCACAGATACGCAGTATTTT. Translating gives CASSWDPGRTTDTQYF.

V gene TRBV29-1 combines with J gene TRBJ2-1; the D gene is possibly TRBD1 (6 bases). Trimming pared 4 bases from V and 7 bases from J, leaving 11 bases between. Germline V gives CDR1 SQVTM, CDR2 ANQGSEA. The CDR3 spans 12 residues. CDR3 sequence: CSVVQGANEQFF. CDR3 in DNA: TGCAGCGTTGTACAGGGCGCAAATGAGCAGTTCTTC.

The chain uses TRBV14 and TRBJ2-3; maybe TRBD1 (6 bases). Trimming cost V 0 bases and J 8 bases, with 9 bases left between them. This CDR3 spans 13 amino acids. Per germline, CDR1 SGHDN and CDR2 FVKESK. Here the CDR3 reads CASSQELGGTQYF. CDR3 DNA: TGTGCCAGCAGCCAAGAACTAGGGGGTACGCAGTATTTT.

This chain links TRBV14 with TRBJ1-4; D is possibly TRBD1 (6 bases). The CDR3 length is 16 residues. CDR1 and CDR2 (germline): SGHDN, FVKESK. Trimming stripped 4 bases from V and 2 bases from J, with 14 bases between. The CDR3 nucleotides read TGTGCCAGCAGCCTCAACGGGGGGGCCACTAATGAAAAACTGTTTTTT. This gives the protein CASSLNGGATNEKLFF.

The rearrangement links TRBV28 to TRBJ2-5; 11 bases align to TRBD1. Germline V lookup: CDR1 MDHEN, CDR2 SYDVKM. J gave up 5 bases and V 3 bases, and 5 bases lay outside the gene matches. The CDR3 covers 15 residues. CDR3 region: CASSFPGQGVETQYF. The CDR3, as DNA: TGTGCCAGCAGTTTTCCGGGACAGGGGGTGGAGACCCAGTACTTC.